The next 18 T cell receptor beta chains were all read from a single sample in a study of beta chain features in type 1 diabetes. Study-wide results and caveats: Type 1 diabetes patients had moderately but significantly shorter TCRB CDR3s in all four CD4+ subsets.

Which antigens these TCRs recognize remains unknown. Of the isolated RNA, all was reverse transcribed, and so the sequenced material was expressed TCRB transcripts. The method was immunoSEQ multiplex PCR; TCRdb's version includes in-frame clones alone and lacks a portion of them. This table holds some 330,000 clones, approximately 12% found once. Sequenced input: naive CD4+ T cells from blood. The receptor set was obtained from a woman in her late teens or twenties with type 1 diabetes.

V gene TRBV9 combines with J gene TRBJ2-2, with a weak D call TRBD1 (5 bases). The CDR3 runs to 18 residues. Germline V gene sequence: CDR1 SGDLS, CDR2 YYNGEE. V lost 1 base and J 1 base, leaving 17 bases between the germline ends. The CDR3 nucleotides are TGTGCCAGCAGCGTATATCTCCTTAGAGGACAGAACACCGGGGAGCTGTTTTTT. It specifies CASSVYLLRGQNTGELFF. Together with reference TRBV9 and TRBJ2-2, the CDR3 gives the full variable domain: DSGVTQTPKHLITATGQRVTLRCSPRSGDLSVYWYQQSLDQGLQFLIQYYNGEERAKGNILERFSAQQFPDLHSELNLSSLELGDSALYFCASSVYLLRGQNTGELFFGEGSRLTVL.

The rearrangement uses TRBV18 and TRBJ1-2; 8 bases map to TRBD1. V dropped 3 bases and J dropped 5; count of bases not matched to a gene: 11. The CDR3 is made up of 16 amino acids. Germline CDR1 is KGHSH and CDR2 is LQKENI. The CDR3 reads CASSPNGQGSKYGYTF. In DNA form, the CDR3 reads TGTGCCAGCTCACCGAACGGACAGGGAAGTAAATATGGCTACACCTTC.

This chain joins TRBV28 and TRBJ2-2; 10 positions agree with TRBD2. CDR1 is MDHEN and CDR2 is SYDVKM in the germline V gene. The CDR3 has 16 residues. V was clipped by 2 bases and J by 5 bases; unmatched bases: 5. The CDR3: CASSLQASGRTGELFF. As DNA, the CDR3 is TGTGCCAGCAGTTTACAGGCTAGCGGGAGAACCGGGGAGCTGTTTTTT.

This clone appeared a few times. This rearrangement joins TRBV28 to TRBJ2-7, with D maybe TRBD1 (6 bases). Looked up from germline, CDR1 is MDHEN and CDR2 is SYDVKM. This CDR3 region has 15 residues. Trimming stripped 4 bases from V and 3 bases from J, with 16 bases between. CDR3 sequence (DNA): TGTGCCAGCAGTTCTACAGGGCCGGGAAACTACGAGCAGTACTTC. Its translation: CASSSTGPGNYEQYF.

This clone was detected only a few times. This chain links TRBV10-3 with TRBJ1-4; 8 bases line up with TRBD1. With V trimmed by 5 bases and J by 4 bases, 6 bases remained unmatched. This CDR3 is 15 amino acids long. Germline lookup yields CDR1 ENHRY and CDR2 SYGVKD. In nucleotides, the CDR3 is TGTGCCATCAGTACCGGACAGGGACGTAATGAAAAACTGTTTTTT. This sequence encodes CAISTGQGRNEKLFF.

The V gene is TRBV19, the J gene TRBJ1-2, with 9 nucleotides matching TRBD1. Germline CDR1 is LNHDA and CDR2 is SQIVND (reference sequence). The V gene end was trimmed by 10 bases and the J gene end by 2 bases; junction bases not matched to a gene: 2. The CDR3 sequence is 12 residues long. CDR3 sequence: CATGQGNYGYTF. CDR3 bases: TGTGCCACTGGACAGGGGAACTATGGCTACACCTTC.

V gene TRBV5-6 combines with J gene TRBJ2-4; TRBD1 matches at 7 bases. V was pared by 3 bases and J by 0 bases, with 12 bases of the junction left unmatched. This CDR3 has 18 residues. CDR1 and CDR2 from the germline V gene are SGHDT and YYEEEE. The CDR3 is CASSSGLTGSIAKNIQYF. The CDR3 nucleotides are TGTGCCAGCAGCTCCGGGTTGACAGGGTCAATAGCCAAAAACATTCAGTACTTC.

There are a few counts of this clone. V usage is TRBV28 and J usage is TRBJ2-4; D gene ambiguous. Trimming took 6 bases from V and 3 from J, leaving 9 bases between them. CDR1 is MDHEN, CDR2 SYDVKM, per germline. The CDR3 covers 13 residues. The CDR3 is CASSPYGKNIQYF. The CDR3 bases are TGTGCCAGCAGCCCCTACGGCAAAAACATTCAGTACTTC.

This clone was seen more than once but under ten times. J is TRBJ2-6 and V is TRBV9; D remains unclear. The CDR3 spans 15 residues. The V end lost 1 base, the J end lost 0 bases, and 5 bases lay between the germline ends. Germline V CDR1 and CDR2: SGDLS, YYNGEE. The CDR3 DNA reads TGTGCCAGCAGCGTAAAGAGCTCTGGGGCCAACGTCCTGACTTTC. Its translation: CASSVKSSGANVLTF.

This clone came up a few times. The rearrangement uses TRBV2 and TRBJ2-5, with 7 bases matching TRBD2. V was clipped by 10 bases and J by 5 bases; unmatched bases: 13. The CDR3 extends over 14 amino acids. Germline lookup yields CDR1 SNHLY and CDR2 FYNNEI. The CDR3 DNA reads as TGTGCCACCCGCCAGGCGGGAGAGCCGGAGACCCAGTACTTC. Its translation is CATRQAGEPETQYF.

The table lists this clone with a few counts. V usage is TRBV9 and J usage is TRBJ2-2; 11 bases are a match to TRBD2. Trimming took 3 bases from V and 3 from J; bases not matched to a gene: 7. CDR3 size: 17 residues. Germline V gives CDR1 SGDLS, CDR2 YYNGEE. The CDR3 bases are TGTGCCAGCAGCGCTGCCCCGGGACTAGCGGACACCGGGGAGCTGTTTTTT. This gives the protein CASSAAPGLADTGELFF.

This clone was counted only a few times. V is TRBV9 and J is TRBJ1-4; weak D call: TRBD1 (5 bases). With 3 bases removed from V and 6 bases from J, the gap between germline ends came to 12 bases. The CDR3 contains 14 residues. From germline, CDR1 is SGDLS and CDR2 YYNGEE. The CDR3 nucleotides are TGTGCCAGCAGCGGGGATAGGGGTTATGAAAAACTGTTTTTT. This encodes CASSGDRGYEKLFF.

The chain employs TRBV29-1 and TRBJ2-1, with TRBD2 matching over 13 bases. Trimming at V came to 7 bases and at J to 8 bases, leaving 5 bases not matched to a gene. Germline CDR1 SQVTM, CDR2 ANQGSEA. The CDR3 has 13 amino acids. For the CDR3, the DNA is TGCAGCGACAGAGGACTAGCGGGGGATGAGCAGTTCTTC. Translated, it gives CSDRGLAGDEQFF.

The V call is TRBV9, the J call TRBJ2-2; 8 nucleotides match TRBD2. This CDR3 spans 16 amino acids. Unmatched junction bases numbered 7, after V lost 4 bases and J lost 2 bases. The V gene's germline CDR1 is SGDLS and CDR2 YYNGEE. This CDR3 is CASSPRTSLNTGELFF. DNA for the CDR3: TGTGCCAGCAGCCCAAGGACTAGCCTCAACACCGGGGAGCTGTTTTTT.

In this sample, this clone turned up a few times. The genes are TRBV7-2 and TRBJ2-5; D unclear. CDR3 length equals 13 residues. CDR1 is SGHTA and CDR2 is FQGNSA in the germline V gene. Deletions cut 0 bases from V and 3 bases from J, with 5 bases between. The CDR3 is CASSLASKETQYF. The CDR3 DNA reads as TGTGCCAGCAGCTTAGCTAGTAAAGAGACCCAGTACTTC.

The CDR3 DNA sequence: TGTGCCAGCAGCTTCTCCGAGGGCGGGATAAGGACAGATACGCAGTATTTT. The encoded protein is CASSFSEGGIRTDTQYF. The chain combines TRBV7-9 with TRBJ2-3; TRBD2 is a possible D gene (6 bases). There are 17 residues in the CDR3. Germline V gives CDR1 SEHNR, CDR2 FQNEAQ (reference sequence). The ends were cut back, 3 bases at V and 3 bases at J, with 19 bases in the middle.

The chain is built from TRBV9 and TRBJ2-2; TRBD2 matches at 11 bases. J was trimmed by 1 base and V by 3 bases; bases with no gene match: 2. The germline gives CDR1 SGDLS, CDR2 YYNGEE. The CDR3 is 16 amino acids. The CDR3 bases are TGTGCCAGCAGCGGGGGACTAGCGGAGAACACCGGGGAGCTGTTTTTT. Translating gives CASSGGLAENTGELFF. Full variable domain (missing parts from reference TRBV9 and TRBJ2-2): DSGVTQTPKHLITATGQRVTLRCSPRSGDLSVYWYQQSLDQGLQFLIQYYNGEERAKGNILERFSAQQFPDLHSELNLSSLELGDSALYFCASSGGLAENTGELFFGEGSRLTVL.

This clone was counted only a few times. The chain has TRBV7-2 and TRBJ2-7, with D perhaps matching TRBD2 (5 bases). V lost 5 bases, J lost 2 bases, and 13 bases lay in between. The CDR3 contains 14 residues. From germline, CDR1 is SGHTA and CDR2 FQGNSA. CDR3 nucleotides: TGTGCCAGCAGCCCTGGAGGATGGGCCTACGAGCAGTACTTC. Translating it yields CASSPGGWAYEQYF.